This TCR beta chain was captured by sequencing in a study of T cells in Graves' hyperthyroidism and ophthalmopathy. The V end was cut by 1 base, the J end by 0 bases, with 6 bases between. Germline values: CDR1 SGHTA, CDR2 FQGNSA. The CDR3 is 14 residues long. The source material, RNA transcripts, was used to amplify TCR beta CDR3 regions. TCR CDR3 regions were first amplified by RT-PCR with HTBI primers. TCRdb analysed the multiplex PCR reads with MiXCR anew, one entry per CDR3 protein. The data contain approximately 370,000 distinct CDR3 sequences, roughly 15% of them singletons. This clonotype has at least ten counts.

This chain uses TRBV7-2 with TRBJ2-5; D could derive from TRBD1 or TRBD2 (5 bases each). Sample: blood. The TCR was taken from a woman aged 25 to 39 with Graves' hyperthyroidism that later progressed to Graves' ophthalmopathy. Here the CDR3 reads CASSLGGYQETQYF. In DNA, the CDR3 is TGTGCCAGCAGCTTAGGGGGGTACCAAGAGACCCAGTACTTC.